This T cell receptor beta chain stems from a study of blood T cell repertoires in COVID-19. Study in general: There were acute and convalescent COVID-19 samples, and they came from the United States, Italy and Spain. PBMCs, B-cell-depleted T cells, or T cells provided the cDNA or gDNA that made up the material.

This CDR3 comprises 15 residues. In germline, CDR1 is ENHRY, CDR2 SYGVKD. V lost 7 bases, J lost 10 bases, and 11 bases stayed unmatched. The data were produced by immunoSEQ multiplex PCR, yet TCRdb's version contains in-frame clones alone and is incomplete. The table records approximately 180,000 clones, over 70% of them present only once. Material for sequencing was peripheral blood. This clonotype originated in a woman aged 40 to 49 with COVID-19, enrolled during active disease. This rearrangement joins TRBV10-3 to TRBJ2-1, with 12 bases matching TRBD2. The CDR3 nucleotides are TGTGCCATCAAGGGACTAGCGGGTGCCCCAAACGAGCAGTTCTTC. This gives the protein CAIKGLAGAPNEQFF.